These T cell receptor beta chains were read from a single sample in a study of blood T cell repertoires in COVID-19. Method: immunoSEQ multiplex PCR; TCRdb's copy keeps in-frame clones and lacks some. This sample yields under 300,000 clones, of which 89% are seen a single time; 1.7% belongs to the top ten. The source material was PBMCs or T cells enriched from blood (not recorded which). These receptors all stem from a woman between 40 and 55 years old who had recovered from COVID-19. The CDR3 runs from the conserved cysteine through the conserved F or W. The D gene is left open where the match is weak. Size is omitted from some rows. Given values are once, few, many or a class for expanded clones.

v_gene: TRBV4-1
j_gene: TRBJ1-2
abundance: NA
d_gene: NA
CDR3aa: CASSQDNGRGGYTF
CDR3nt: TGCGCCAGCAGCCAAGATAACGGGAGAGGGGGCTACACCTTC

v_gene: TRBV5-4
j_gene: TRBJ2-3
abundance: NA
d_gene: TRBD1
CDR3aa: CASSTRTGFSTDTQYF
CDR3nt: TGTGCCAGCAGCACTCGGACAGGTTTTAGCACAGATACGCAGTATTTT

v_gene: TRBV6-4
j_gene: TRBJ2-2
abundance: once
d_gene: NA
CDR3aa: CASSDSKSVAVNTGELFF
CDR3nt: TGTGCCAGCAGTGACTCGAAGTCGGTAGCGGTAAACACCGGGGAGCTGTTTTTT

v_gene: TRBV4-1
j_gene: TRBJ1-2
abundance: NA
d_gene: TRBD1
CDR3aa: CASSQAGHGAGGEWGYTF
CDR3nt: TGCGCCAGCAGCCAAGCAGGGCACGGGGCAGGGGGAGAATGGGGCTACACCTTC

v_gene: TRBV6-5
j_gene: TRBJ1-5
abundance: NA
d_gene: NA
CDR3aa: CASSRHDEKGQPQHF
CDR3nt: TGTGCCAGCAGTCGACATGACGAGAAAGGTCAGCCCCAGCATTTT

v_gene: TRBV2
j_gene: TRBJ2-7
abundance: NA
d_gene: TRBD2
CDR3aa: CASSESGWAGAVLNEQYF
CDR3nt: TGTGCCAGCAGTGAGTCGGGCTGGGCGGGAGCCGTTTTGAACGAGCAGTACTTC

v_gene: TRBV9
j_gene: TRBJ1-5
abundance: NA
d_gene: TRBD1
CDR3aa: CASSGGQGGQPQHF
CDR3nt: TGTGCCAGCAGCGGGGGACAGGGAGGACAGCCCCAGCATTTT

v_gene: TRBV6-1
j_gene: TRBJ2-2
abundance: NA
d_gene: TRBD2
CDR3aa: CASSARLSGLAILGGGELFF
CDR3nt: TGTGCCAGCAGTGCCCGGCTCTCGGGACTAGCGATACTAGGGGGCGGGGAGCTGTTTTTT

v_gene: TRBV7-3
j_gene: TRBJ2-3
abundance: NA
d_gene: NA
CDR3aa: CASSLLYTDTQYF
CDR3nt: TGTGCCAGCAGCTTACTCTACACAGATACGCAGTATTTT

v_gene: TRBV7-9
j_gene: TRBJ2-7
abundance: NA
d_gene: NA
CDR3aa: CASSETGPRLEQYF
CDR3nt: TGTGCCAGCAGCGAGACAGGCCCTCGTCTCGAGCAGTACTTC

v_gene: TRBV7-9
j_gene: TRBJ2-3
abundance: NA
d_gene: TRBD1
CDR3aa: CASSPTGVTTDTQYF
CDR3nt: TGTGCCAGCAGCCCCACAGGGGTTACCACAGATACGCAGTATTTT

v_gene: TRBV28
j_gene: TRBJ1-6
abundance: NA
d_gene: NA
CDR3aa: CASSLTADNSPLHF
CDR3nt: TGTGCCAGCAGTTTGACAGCTGATAATTCACCCCTCCACTTT

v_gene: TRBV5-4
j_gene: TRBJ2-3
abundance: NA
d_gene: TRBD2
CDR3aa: CASSLGTSGSPDTQYF
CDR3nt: TGTGCCAGCAGCTTGGGGACTAGCGGGAGCCCAGATACGCAGTATTTT

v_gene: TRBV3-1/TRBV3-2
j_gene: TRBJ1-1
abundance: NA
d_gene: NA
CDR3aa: CASSIRRTGTEAFF
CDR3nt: TGTGCCAGCAGCATCCGCCGAACGGGAACTGAAGCTTTCTTT

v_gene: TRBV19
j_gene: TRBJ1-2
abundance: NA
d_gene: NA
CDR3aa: CASSMPETVDYGYTF
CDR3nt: TGTGCCAGTAGTATGCCCGAGACAGTCGACTATGGCTACACCTTC

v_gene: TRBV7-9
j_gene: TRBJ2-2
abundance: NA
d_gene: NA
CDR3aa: CASSLALAGENTGELFF
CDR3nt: TGTGCCAGCAGCTTAGCTTTGGCAGGGGAGAACACCGGGGAGCTGTTTTTT

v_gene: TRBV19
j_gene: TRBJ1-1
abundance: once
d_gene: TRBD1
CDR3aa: CASSIYPPEGAWTEAFF
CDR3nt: TGTGCCAGTAGTATATATCCCCCAGAGGGGGCTTGGACTGAAGCTTTCTTT

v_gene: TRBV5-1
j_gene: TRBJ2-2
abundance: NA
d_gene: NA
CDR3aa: CASSLADNGELFF
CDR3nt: TGCGCCAGCAGCTTGGCAGATAACGGGGAGCTGTTTTTT

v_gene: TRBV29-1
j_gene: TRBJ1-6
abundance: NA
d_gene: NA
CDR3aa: CSVAGGEGSPLHF
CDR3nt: TGCAGCGTCGCGGGAGGTGAGGGTTCACCCCTCCACTTT

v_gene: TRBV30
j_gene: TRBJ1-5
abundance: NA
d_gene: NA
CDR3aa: CAWIPKGGGQPQHF
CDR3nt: TGTGCCTGGATCCCCAAAGGGGGAGGGCAGCCCCAGCATTTT

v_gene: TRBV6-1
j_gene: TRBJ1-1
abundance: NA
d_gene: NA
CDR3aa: CASSEIGGGNTEAFF
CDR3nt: TGTGCCAGCAGTGAAATAGGCGGAGGGAACACTGAAGCTTTCTTT

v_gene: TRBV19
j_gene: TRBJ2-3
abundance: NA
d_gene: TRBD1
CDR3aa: CASSIETGRPTDTQYF
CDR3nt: TGTGCCAGTAGTATAGAGACAGGGCGACCCACAGATACGCAGTATTTT

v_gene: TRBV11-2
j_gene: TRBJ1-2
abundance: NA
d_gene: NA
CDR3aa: CASSSPRTRRYGYTF
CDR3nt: TGTGCCAGCAGCTCCCCGCGGACAAGGCGCTATGGCTACACCTTC

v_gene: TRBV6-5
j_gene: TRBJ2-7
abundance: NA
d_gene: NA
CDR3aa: CASSTPGAYEQYF
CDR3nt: TGTGCCAGCAGTACCCCGGGGGCCTACGAGCAGTACTTC

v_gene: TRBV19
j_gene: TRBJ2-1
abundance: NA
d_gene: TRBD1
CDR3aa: CASSRTGQGSYNEQFF
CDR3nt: TGTGCCAGTAGTCGAACGGGACAGGGGTCCTACAATGAGCAGTTCTTC